Below, 17 T cell receptor beta chains from the same sample are listed, as sequenced in a study of blood T cell repertoires in COVID-19. Only in-frame clones appear in the TCRdb table, and some are missing; sequencing was by immunoSEQ multiplex PCR. The sample carries about 87,000 clones, roughly 88% recorded once. Material: peripheral blood. These receptors all stem from a woman aged 80 or over with COVID-19, enrolled during active disease.

This chain uses TRBV10-3 with TRBJ2-1; 9 nucleotides line up with TRBD2. The CDR3 has 18 amino acids. After removal of 0 bases from V and 5 bases from J, the junction contained 11 bases not matched to a gene. The germline V gene encodes CDR1 ENHRY and CDR2 SYGVKD. This CDR3 reads CAISESRGIAGEDNEQFF. CDR3 in DNA: TGTGCCATCAGTGAGTCGAGAGGGATAGCGGGGGAAGACAATGAGCAGTTCTTC.

This clone is a singleton in its sample. The rearrangement links TRBV28 to TRBJ1-2, with a possible D match to TRBD1 (6 bases). Germline V gene lookup returns CDR1 MDHEN and CDR2 SYDVKM. This CDR3 is built from 17 residues. The V end was cut by 3 bases, the J end by 0 bases, with 17 bases between. The CDR3 region is CASSFSLRDTTNYGYTF. DNA for the CDR3: TGTGCCAGCAGTTTCTCACTCCGGGACACAACTAACTATGGCTACACCTTC.

The rearrangement uses TRBV6-5 and TRBJ1-1; TRBD1 is a possible D gene (6 bases). V was shortened by 6 bases and J by 1 base, with 15 bases between the two germline ends. There are 15 residues in the CDR3. The germline V gene has CDR1 MNHEY and CDR2 SVGAGI. The CDR3 region is CASRPAGRGNTEAFF. CDR3 coding DNA: TGTGCCAGCAGACCCGCAGGCAGGGGGAACACTGAAGCTTTCTTT.

This clone was detected a few times. The chain is built from TRBV30 and TRBJ2-4; TRBD2 matches 8 bases. Trimming took 3 bases from V and 0 from J; bases not matched to a gene: 1. The germline gives CDR1 GTSNPN, CDR2 SVGIG (reference sequence). The CDR3 is made up of 14 amino acids. CDR3 in DNA: TGTGCCTGGAGGCTAGCGGGAGCCAAAAACATTCAGTACTTC. This translates into CAWRLAGAKNIQYF.

This sequence joins TRBV5-1 and TRBJ2-5, with a weak D call TRBD2 (6 bases). The germline V gene has CDR1 SGHRS and CDR2 YFSETQ. The CDR3 has 15 residues. V lost 3 bases and J lost 0, with 12 bases in between. This chain's CDR3 is CASSSWGENQETQYF. CDR3 coding DNA: TGCGCCAGCAGCTCTTGGGGGGAGAACCAAGAGACCCAGTACTTC. The full variable domain, completed using reference TRBV5-1 and TRBJ2-5, is KAGVTQTPRYLIKTRGQQVTLSCSPISGHRSVSWYQQTPGQGLQFLFEYFSETQRNKGNFPGRFSGRQFSNSRSEMNVSTLELGDSALYLCASSSWGENQETQYFGPGTRLLVL.

This clone was observed once. The DNA for the CDR3 is TGCGCCAGCAGCTTCGGTAGCGGGAGGGCCAGCACAGATACGCAGTATTTT. This codes for CASSFGSGRASTDTQYF. The genes are TRBV5-1 and TRBJ2-3; 11 bases are a match to TRBD2. This CDR3 is built from 17 residues. Looked up from germline, CDR1 is SGHRS and CDR2 is YFSETQ. V shed 2 bases and J 0 bases; nucleotides not matched to a gene: 5. Together with reference TRBV5-1 and TRBJ2-3, the CDR3 gives the full variable domain: KAGVTQTPRYLIKTRGQQVTLSCSPISGHRSVSWYQQTPGQGLQFLFEYFSETQRNKGNFPGRFSGRQFSNSRSEMNVSTLELGDSALYLCASSFGSGRASTDTQYFGPGTRLTVL.

This rearrangement joins TRBV4-1 to TRBJ1-5, with a tentative D call TRBD1 (5 bases). The CDR3 runs 15 residues. Germline V CDR1 and CDR2: MGHRA, YSYEKL. V was cut by 3 bases and J by 5 bases, with 14 bases left in between. CDR3 coding DNA: TGCGCCAGCAGCCAGTTCGGGGGGAGGGATCAGCCCCAGCATTTT. This sequence encodes CASSQFGGRDQPQHF.

The genes are TRBV18 and TRBJ2-3, with 9 bases matching TRBD2. The CDR3 spans 15 residues. The germline CDR1 and CDR2 sequences are KGHSH and LQKENI. The trim removed 0 bases at V and 6 bases at J, leaving 4 bases unmatched. The CDR3 spells CASSPPASGDDTQYF. The DNA for the CDR3 is TGTGCCAGCTCACCACCAGCTAGCGGGGATGATACGCAGTATTTT. Using reference TRBV18 and TRBJ2-3 for the parts outside the CDR3, the full variable domain is NAGVMQNPRHLVRRRGQEARLRCSPMKGHSHVYWYRQLPEEGLKFMVYLQKENIIDESGMPKERFSAEFPKEGPSILRIQQVVRGDSAAYFCASSPPASGDDTQYFGPGTRLTVL.

This chain links TRBV28 with TRBJ2-7; 7 bases match TRBD2. CDR3 length: 14 residues. V lost 7 bases and J lost 4; bases outside the gene matches: 10. Germline CDR1 MDHEN, CDR2 SYDVKM. In DNA form, the CDR3 reads TGTGCCAGCATTTCAACCGGGAGGCTTTACGAGCAGTACTTC. Translation: CASISTGRLYEQYF.

V gene TRBV6-5 combines with J gene TRBJ1-2; TRBD1 agrees at 8 bases. The CDR3 length is 13 residues. The V and J ends lost 6 bases and 3 bases, in that order; junction bases with no gene match: 3. In germline, CDR1 is MNHEY, CDR2 SVGAGI. The CDR3 bases are TGTGCCAGCAGAAAGGGACAGGACTATGGCTACACCTTC. Its translation is CASRKGQDYGYTF.

V gene TRBV5-1 combines with J gene TRBJ2-3; 9 nucleotides line up with TRBD1. Germline V CDR1 and CDR2: SGHRS, YFSETQ. This CDR3 has 14 residues. Germline trimming cut 5 bases from V and 4 bases from J; bases unmatched to any gene: 5. The CDR3 loop reads CASRTGGVPDTQYF. CDR3 bases: TGCGCCAGCAGAACAGGGGGCGTCCCAGATACGCAGTATTTT.

The CDR3 sequence is CASSSGRGSGANVLTF. The CDR3 DNA reads TGTGCCAGCAGTTCCGGTAGGGGCTCTGGGGCCAACGTCCTGACTTTC. The chain is built from TRBV28 and TRBJ2-6, with D perhaps matching TRBD1 (5 bases). Germline CDR1 reads MDHEN; CDR2 reads SYDVKM. The ends were cut back, 4 bases at V and 0 bases at J, with 10 bases in the middle. The CDR3 contains 16 residues. Supplemented by reference TRBV28 and TRBJ2-6, the full variable domain reads DVKVTQSSRYLVKRTGEKVFLECVQDMDHENMFWYRQDPGLGLRLIYFSYDVKMKEKGDIPEGYSVSREKKERFSLILESASTNQTSMYLCASSSGRGSGANVLTFGAGSRLTVL.

The chain has TRBV30 and TRBJ1-1; D ambiguous. Germline V gene data show CDR1 as GTSNPN and CDR2 as SVGIG (reference sequence). The V end lost 2 bases, the J end lost 13 bases, and 14 bases lay between the germline ends. The CDR3 runs 11 residues. In nucleotides, the CDR3 is TGTGCCTGGAGTAAAACCTTCCCGGGTTTCTTT. Protein product: CAWSKTFPGFF.

J is TRBJ2-4 and V is TRBV6-1; 7 bases map to TRBD2. J was trimmed by 8 bases and V by 2 bases; bases with no gene match: 9. The CDR3 loop spans 15 amino acids. Germline-derived CDR1 and CDR2 are MNHNS and SASEGT. The CDR3 protein is CASSEYGGWVDIQYF. Here the CDR3 DNA reads TGTGCCAGCAGTGAATACGGGGGGTGGGTTGACATTCAGTACTTC.

The chain uses TRBV3-1 (or the pseudogene TRBV3-2) and TRBJ2-2; D gene uncertain. There are 14 residues in the CDR3. CDR1 and CDR2 (germline): LGHDT, YNNKEL (reference sequence). V lost 1 base, J lost 0 bases, and 3 bases lay in between. CDR3 sequence (DNA): TGTGCCAGCAGCCAAGTAACGAACACCGGGGAGCTGTTTTTT. Amino acid sequence: CASSQVTNTGELFF.

This chain joins TRBV13 and TRBJ2-2; possible D gene TRBD1, 5 bases. V was cut by 0 bases and J by 6 bases, with 14 bases left in between. This CDR3 is 16 amino acids long. CDR1 is PRHDT and CDR2 is FYEKMQ in the germline V gene (reference sequence). CDR3 residues: CASSLGPGWFAGELFF. CDR3 sequence (DNA): TGTGCCAGCAGCTTAGGCCCAGGGTGGTTCGCCGGGGAGCTGTTTTTT.

The V and J genes are TRBV7-9 and TRBJ2-7; TRBD1 matches 9 bases. Trimming removed 6 bases from V and 6 bases from J; junction bases left unmatched: 9. The CDR3 is 14 amino acids. The V gene's germline CDR1 is SEHNR and CDR2 FQNEAQ (reference sequence). The CDR3 reads CASRGQGPSSEQYF. The CDR3 region has the DNA TGTGCCAGCAGGGGACAGGGCCCGTCAAGCGAGCAGTACTTC.